The 3 T cell receptor beta chains below all came from one sample that was sequenced in a study of shared clonotypes between healthy human individuals. TCRdb's table, derived via immunoSEQ multiplex PCR, lists solely in-frame clones and lacks some. The sample has about 600,000 clones, 70% to 80% seen once; the top ten hold 9.5% to 15%. Sequenced input: PBMCs. The receptors come from a woman aged 40 to 50 in good health. Some clones in this sample may be carry-over from other donors' samples.

Note on this clone: This likely reflects a read error, since a far larger clone is one base away. The same CDR3 is also encoded by other DNA sequences in this sample. The rearrangement links TRBV27 to TRBJ2-3; no firm D call. The ends were cut back, 2 bases at V and 5 bases at J, with 14 bases in the middle. The CDR3 extends over 15 amino acids. The germline V gene has CDR1 MNHEY and CDR2 SMNVEV (reference sequence). This CDR3 is CASSLGTGLGDTQYF. For the CDR3, the DNA is TGTGCCAGCAGTTTAGGAACGGGCCTGGGAGATACGCAGTATTTT.

The gene calls are TRBV5-6 and TRBJ2-3, with 10 bases that match TRBD2. The CDR3 contains 15 residues. Germline V gives CDR1 SGHDT, CDR2 YYEEEE. V gave up 4 bases and J gave up 1 base; unmatched junction bases: 3. CDR3 DNA: TGTGCCAGCAGCGAAGGGACTAGCGGCACAGATACGCAGTATTTT. It codes for CASSEGTSGTDTQYF.

This chain uses TRBV6-5 with TRBJ2-7, with 9 bases identical to TRBD1. This CDR3 has 14 amino acids. In germline, CDR1 is MNHEY, CDR2 SVGAGI. After removal of 6 bases from V and 2 bases from J, the junction contained 5 bases not matched to a gene. This CDR3 reads CASRMDRGPYEQYF. The CDR3 nucleotides read TGTGCCAGCAGGATGGACAGGGGACCCTACGAGCAGTACTTC.